Below, 19 T cell receptor beta chains from the same sample are listed, as sequenced in a study of Ad26.COV2.S vaccination and SARS-CoV-2 variants. Treatment defined: around 19 received Ad26.COV2.S at low or high dose, single or two shots; about 5 received placebo; per-sample allocation not given. All samples were drawn on day 63, counting from the first vaccine or placebo injection. The data were produced by immunoSEQ multiplex PCR, yet TCRdb's version contains in-frame clones alone and is incomplete. The data contain 250,000 or so clones, about 83% of them singletons. The specimen comprised peripheral blood, sampled in a trial of Ad26.COV2.S vaccine versus placebo. Receptors were obtained from a person aged 18-60 years who received the Ad26.COV2.S COVID-19 vaccine or a placebo.

J is TRBJ2-5 and V is TRBV3-1 (or the pseudogene TRBV3-2), with 7 bases matching TRBD1. The CDR3 loop spans 16 amino acids. With 4 bases clipped from V and 2 bases from J, the junction kept 10 bases outside the gene matches. The germline V gene encodes CDR1 LGHDT and CDR2 YNNKEL (reference sequence). CDR3 DNA sequence: TGTGCCAGCAGCCGACAGGGCGGGCGGAGACAAGAGACCCAGTACTTC. As protein: CASSRQGGRRQETQYF.

The chain couples TRBV5-4 to TRBJ1-1; 10 bases are shared with TRBD1. The CDR3 spans 15 residues. The germline V gene has CDR1 SGHNT and CDR2 YYREEE (reference sequence). V lost 6 bases, J lost 1 base, and 6 bases stayed unmatched. The CDR3 region has the DNA TGTGCCAGCAACCGACAGGGGGCAGGGAACACTGAAGCTTTCTTT. Its translation: CASNRQGAGNTEAFF.

The rearrangement links TRBV7-2 to TRBJ1-1; no firm D call. CDR1 and CDR2 (germline): SGHTA, FQGNSA. Trimming stripped 1 base from V and 2 bases from J, with 8 bases between. The CDR3 loop spans 14 amino acids. The CDR3 loop is CASSLGQINTEAFF. CDR3 DNA sequence: TGTGCCAGCAGCTTAGGTCAAATAAACACTGAAGCTTTCTTT.

The rearrangement uses TRBV19 and TRBJ1-5; a weak D match, TRBD1 (6 bases). This CDR3 is 14 amino acids long. In germline, CDR1 is LNHDA, CDR2 SQIVND (reference sequence). V lost 5 bases, J lost 0 bases, and 8 bases lay in between. CDR3 amino acids: CASSSRGSNQPQHF. The CDR3 nucleotides are TGTGCCAGTAGTTCCAGGGGTAGCAATCAGCCCCAGCATTTT.

The J gene is TRBJ2-1, the V gene TRBV28, with 7 bases lining up with TRBD1. CDR3 length: 12 amino acids. Germline CDR1 and CDR2: MDHEN and SYDVKM. The V segment lost 5 bases and the J segment 10 bases; nucleotides outside the gene matches: 5. CDR3 sequence: CASSIRGWEQFF. For the CDR3, the DNA is TGTGCCAGCAGTATCAGGGGGTGGGAGCAGTTCTTC.

The chain has TRBV5-1 and TRBJ2-7, with D possibly TRBD2 on 5 matching bases. V lost 0 bases to trimming and J lost 6 bases, with 13 bases between them. Germline-derived CDR1 and CDR2 are SGHRS and YFSETQ. The CDR3 runs 14 residues. The CDR3 reads CASSLGGEGTEQYV. CDR3 DNA: TGCGCCAGCAGCTTGGGGGGTGAGGGAACCGAGCAGTACGTC.

V and J are TRBV4-2 and TRBJ2-5; tentative D call: TRBD1 (7 bases). There are 15 residues in the CDR3. Trimming shortened V by 1 base and J by 5 bases, and 14 bases separated the two germline ends. CDR1 and CDR2 (germline): LGHNA, YNFKEQ. The chain's CDR3 is CASSQVQGGAETQYF. The CDR3 region has the DNA TGTGCCAGCAGCCAAGTTCAGGGGGGAGCGGAGACCCAGTACTTC.

The V and J genes are TRBV5-4 and TRBJ2-7, with 12 bases that match TRBD1. Germline V gene data show CDR1 as SGHNT and CDR2 as YYREEE (reference sequence). Trimming cost V 4 bases and J 12 bases; bases outside gene matches: 11. This CDR3 is 14 amino acids long. CDR3: CASSLGTGGAETYF. CDR3 DNA: TGTGCCAGCAGCCTCGGGACAGGGGGCGCCGAGACGTACTTC.

The table lists this clone with a count of one. This chain uses TRBV6-4 with TRBJ1-1; 7 bases match TRBD1. The CDR3 contains 14 residues. Germline CDR1 reads MRHNA; CDR2 reads SNTAGT. After removal of 6 bases from V and 4 bases from J, the junction contained 8 bases not matched to a gene. The CDR3 DNA reads as TGTGCCAGCAGCCGCGAAGGGGGCGTCACTGAAGCTTTCTTT. Protein: CASSREGGVTEAFF.

This sequence joins TRBV7-9 and TRBJ1-4; D is perhaps TRBD1 (5 bases). This CDR3 is built from 12 residues. The V end was cut by 6 bases, the J end by 5 bases, with 7 bases between. Germline loops: CDR1 SEHNR, CDR2 FQNEAQ (reference sequence). CDR3 nucleotides: TGTGCCAGCAGGGGGGGAAATGAAAAACTGTTTTTT. Translating gives CASRGGNEKLFF.

The chain uses TRBV7-8 and TRBJ2-2; TRBD2 matches at 9 bases. The CDR3 totals 17 residues. From germline, CDR1 is SGHVS and CDR2 FQNEAQ. V shed 1 base, J shed 5 bases, and the junction held 8 bases outside the gene matches. The CDR3 nucleotides are TGTGCCAGCAGCTTAGAACGAGCGGGGGGTCCAACCGGGGAGCTGTTTTTT. This translates into CASSLERAGGPTGELFF. The full variable domain, rest sourced from reference TRBV7-8 and TRBJ2-2, is GAGVSQSPRYKVAKRGQDVALRCDPISGHVSLFWYQQALGQGPEFLTYFQNEAQLDKSGLPSDRFFAERPEGSVSTLKIQRTQQEDSAVYLCASSLERAGGPTGELFFGEGSRLTVL.

J is TRBJ1-4 and V is TRBV4-2, with D unclear. The CDR3 is made up of 17 amino acids. The V end was cut by 0 bases, the J end by 15 bases, with 26 bases between. Germline CDR1 LGHNA, CDR2 YNFKEQ. CDR3 in amino acids: CASSQDLGQEGVFGLFF. The CDR3 DNA reads TGTGCCAGCAGCCAAGATCTAGGTCAGGAGGGTGTCTTTGGGTTGTTTTTT.

This clone was seen a single time. The chain is built from TRBV6-2 or TRBV6-3 and TRBJ2-7; TRBD1 matches at 9 bases. Germline-derived CDR1 and CDR2 are MNHEY and SVGEGT. The CDR3 spans 16 residues. After removal of 4 bases from V and 8 bases from J, the junction contained 15 bases not matched to a gene. The CDR3 DNA is TGTGCCAGCAGTTCCGGCCCCGGGACAGGGAGGCAGAAGCAGTACGTC. Amino acids: CASSSGPGTGRQKQYV.

This chain uses TRBV5-1 with TRBJ1-4, with 10 bases lining up with TRBD1. CDR3 length equals 17 residues. Germline V CDR1 and CDR2: SGHRS, YFSETQ. Trimming took 4 bases from V and 4 from J; bases not matched to a gene: 10. The CDR3 sequence is CASSGGQGLSHNEKLFF. CDR3 in DNA: TGCGCCAGCAGCGGGGGACAGGGGCTCTCTCATAATGAAAAACTGTTTTTT.

The chain employs TRBV20-1 and TRBJ2-2, with D possibly being TRBD1 (6 bases). The germline V gene has CDR1 DFQATT and CDR2 SNEGSKA (reference sequence). V lost 3 bases, J lost 3 bases, and 14 bases lay in between. The CDR3 totals 15 residues. In DNA, the CDR3 is TGCAGTGCTAGTCGGGCAGGGGTGGACACCGGGGAGCTGTTTTTT. As protein: CSASRAGVDTGELFF.

This clone occurred a few times. V and J are TRBV9 and TRBJ1-5; no reliable D call. With 0 bases removed from V and 0 bases from J, the gap between germline ends came to 7 bases. The CDR3 totals 15 residues. Looked up from germline, CDR1 is SGDLS and CDR2 is YYNGEE. CDR3 region: CASSVEGNSNQPQHF. CDR3 nucleotides: TGTGCCAGCAGCGTAGAAGGGAATAGCAATCAGCCCCAGCATTTT.

The chain carries TRBV7-3 and TRBJ2-3; D is possibly TRBD2 (5 bases). Germline loops: CDR1 SGHTA, CDR2 FQGTGA. V lost 5 bases and J 3 bases, leaving 15 bases between the germline ends. The CDR3 consists of 15 residues. CDR3 residues: CASSGNGMKTDTQYF. For the CDR3, the DNA is TGTGCCAGCAGCGGAAACGGGATGAAAACAGATACGCAGTATTTT. Complete variable domain (other parts from reference TRBV7-3 and TRBJ2-3): GAGVSQTPSNKVTEKGKYVELRCDPISGHTALYWYRQSLGQGPEFLIYFQGTGAADDSGLPNDRFFAVRPEGSVSTLKIQRTERGDSAVYLCASSGNGMKTDTQYFGPGTRLTVL.

J is TRBJ2-5 and V is TRBV13; D remains unclear. This CDR3 has 15 residues. V lost 4 bases and J 2 bases, leaving 14 bases between the germline ends. Per the germline V gene, CDR1 is PRHDT and CDR2 is FYEKMQ (reference sequence). The CDR3 region has the DNA TGTGCCAGCAGCTCTAGAGAAGATCTTCAAGAGACCCAGTACTTC. Its translation: CASSSREDLQETQYF.

This clone has only a few counts. This sequence joins TRBV4-1 and TRBJ2-1; 9 bases align to TRBD2. Germline assignment: CDR1 MGHRA and CDR2 YSYEKL. The CDR3 is 18 amino acids. V gave up 0 bases and J gave up 2 bases; unmatched junction bases: 8. The CDR3 loop is CASSQDGVAGDPYNEQFF. DNA for the CDR3: TGCGCCAGCAGCCAAGATGGGGTAGCGGGAGATCCCTACAATGAGCAGTTCTTC.